Each of the 12 T cell receptor beta chains below was sequenced from the same sample in a study of regulatory T cells in long-lasting Graves disease. Both iRepertoire HTBI primers and Arm-PCR of CDR3 regions were used to build the TCR beta libraries. TCRdb fed the multiplex PCR reads into MiXCR, producing one record per CDR3 protein. The sample lists over 500,000 distinct CDR3 sequences, roughly 16% occurring once. Time point given: newly diagnosed GD, antithyroid drugs for less than 3 months. With RNA extracted from PBMCs as input, the TCR library was made. These records were also assigned to another study, of T cells in Graves' hyperthyroidism and ophthalmopathy.

Here the sequenced sample was peripheral blood mononuclear cells (PBMCs), taken at new diagnosis, from a patient treated with antithyroid drugs. The source of these receptors is a man aged 18 to 35 with Graves disease.

The chain couples TRBV9 to TRBJ1-5; tentative D call: TRBD1 (5 bases). CDR3 length equals 15 residues. Trimming cost V 5 bases and J 3 bases, with 15 bases left between them. Germline CDR1 reads SGDLS; CDR2 reads YYNGEE. The CDR3 loop reads CASSATPQANQPQHF. CDR3 coding DNA: TGTGCCAGCAGTGCTACCCCACAGGCCAATCAGCCCCAGCATTTT. The complete variable domain, with remaining parts taken from reference TRBV9 and TRBJ1-5, reads DSGVTQTPKHLITATGQRVTLRCSPRSGDLSVYWYQQSLDQGLQFLIQYYNGEERAKGNILERFSAQQFPDLHSELNLSSLELGDSALYFCASSATPQANQPQHFGDGTRLSIL.

In this sample, this clonotype turned up many times. V and J are TRBV12-3 or TRBV12-4 and TRBJ2-1; 13 bases match TRBD2. V shed 6 bases, J shed 6 bases, and the junction held 2 bases outside the gene matches. CDR3 length: 14 amino acids. CDR3 coding DNA: TGTGCCAGCAGACTAGCGGGAGGGTTCAATGAGCAGTTCTTC. Its protein is CASRLAGGFNEQFF.

A word on this clonotype: A much larger clone differs by one base, so this may be a read error. This chain uses TRBV28 with TRBJ2-7; perhaps TRBD1 as D (6 bases). Germline V gives CDR1 MDHEN, CDR2 SYDVKM. The CDR3 runs to 13 residues. The CDR3 region is CANSSGDTDEQYF. Here the CDR3 DNA reads TGTGCCAACAGTTCTGGGGACACCGACGAGCAGTACTTC. The full variable domain, its missing parts supplied by reference TRBV28 and TRBJ2-7, is DVKVTQSSRYLVKRTGEKVFLECVQDMDHENMFWYRQDPGLGLRLIYFSYDVKMKEKGDIPEGYSVSREKKERFSLILESASTNQTSMYLCANSSGDTDEQYFGPGTRLTVT.

The table lists this clonotype with a few counts. The V gene is TRBV5-1, the J gene TRBJ1-6; 11 bases agree with TRBD1. This CDR3 spans 15 amino acids. Trimming took 3 bases from V and 6 from J; bases not matched to a gene: 2. The germline V gene has CDR1 SGHRS and CDR2 YFSETQ. This CDR3 reads CASSSGQGVNSPLHF. CDR3 sequence (DNA): TGCGCCAGCAGCTCGGGACAGGGGGTTAATTCACCCCTCCACTTT.

This clonotype was seen a handful of times. The V and J genes are TRBV27 and TRBJ2-2, with 8 bases aligning to TRBD1. The trim removed 7 bases at V and 5 bases at J, leaving 9 bases unmatched. This CDR3 contains 15 residues. In germline, CDR1 is MNHEY, CDR2 SMNVEV (reference sequence). The CDR3 sequence is CASMSWQGATGELFF. CDR3 coding DNA: TGTGCCAGCATGTCTTGGCAGGGGGCAACCGGGGAGCTGTTTTTT.

This clonotype appeared many times. The rearrangement joins TRBV11-2 to TRBJ2-1, with TRBD2 identical over 11 bases. The germline V gene encodes CDR1 SGHAT and CDR2 FQNNGV. The CDR3 runs 16 residues. The V and J ends lost 1 base and 8 bases, in that order; junction bases with no gene match: 7. The CDR3 DNA reads as TGTGCCAGCAGCTTAGTAATTAGCGGGAGGGGAGATGAGCAGTTCTTC. It encodes CASSLVISGRGDEQFF. Variable domain in full (rest from reference TRBV11-2 and TRBJ2-1): EAGVAQSPRYKIIEKRQSVAFWCNPISGHATLYWYQQILGQGPKLLIQFQNNGVVDDSQLPKDRFSAERLKGVDSTLKIQPAKLEDSAVYLCASSLVISGRGDEQFFGPGTRLTVL.

This clonotype was observed at least ten times. As DNA, the CDR3 is TGTGCCAGTAGTATAGATTCCAGACTAGCGAACACCGGGGAGCTGTTTTTT. Protein product: CASSIDSRLANTGELFF. V and J are TRBV19 and TRBJ2-2, with a weak D call TRBD2 (6 bases). Trimming cost V 0 bases and J 0 bases, with 11 bases left between them. Germline V lookup: CDR1 LNHDA, CDR2 SQIVND (reference sequence). This CDR3 comprises 17 residues.

V usage is TRBV6-1 and J usage is TRBJ2-6; 8 bases are a match to TRBD1. The CDR3 consists of 18 residues. CDR1 is MNHNS, CDR2 SASEGT, per germline. The V segment lost 6 bases and the J segment 0 bases; nucleotides outside the gene matches: 10. CDR3 protein: CASSFRTGQTSGANVLTF. The CDR3 nucleotides are TGTGCCAGCAGCTTTAGGACAGGGCAGACCTCTGGGGCCAACGTCCTGACTTTC.

This clonotype was seen a handful of times. This rearrangement joins TRBV5-1 to TRBJ2-3; 10 positions match TRBD1. The CDR3 loop spans 17 amino acids. Losses at the gene ends were 4 bases for V and 1 base for J; bases not matched to a gene: 9. Germline-derived CDR1 and CDR2 are SGHRS and YFSETQ. The CDR3 protein is CASSRSTGGDGTDTQYF. Written as DNA, the CDR3 is TGCGCCAGCAGCCGATCGACAGGGGGCGATGGCACAGATACGCAGTATTTT. Complete variable domain (other parts from reference TRBV5-1 and TRBJ2-3): KAGVTQTPRYLIKTRGQQVTLSCSPISGHRSVSWYQQTPGQGLQFLFEYFSETQRNKGNFPGRFSGRQFSNSRSEMNVSTLELGDSALYLCASSRSTGGDGTDTQYFGPGTRLTVL.

This rearrangement joins TRBV29-1 to TRBJ2-7; maybe TRBD1 (6 bases). This CDR3 is built from 13 residues. CDR1 is SQVTM, CDR2 ANQGSEA, per germline. The germline V and J ends were trimmed by 5 bases and 2 bases, with 13 bases remaining between them. The CDR3 is CSVQGSPTYEQYF. The CDR3 DNA sequence: TGCAGCGTTCAGGGGTCACCTACCTACGAGCAGTACTTC.

This clonotype has only a few counts. V and J are TRBV13 and TRBJ1-1; 12 bases line up with TRBD1. The CDR3 spans 16 residues. V was pared by 3 bases and J by 4 bases, with 6 bases of the junction left unmatched. Germline CDR1 PRHDT, CDR2 FYEKMQ (reference sequence). CDR3 loop: CASSFRDRGLGTEAFF. Written as DNA, the CDR3 is TGTGCCAGCAGCTTCCGGGACAGGGGGCTAGGCACTGAAGCTTTCTTT.

In this sample, this clonotype turned up many times. The CDR3 region has the DNA TGTGCCAGCAGTAAAACGGGACGATACACTGAAGCTTTCTTT. It is translated as CASSKTGRYTEAFF. The rearrangement joins TRBV6-2 or TRBV6-3 to TRBJ1-1; a weak D match, TRBD1 (5 bases). Per the germline V gene, CDR1 is MNHEY and CDR2 is SVGEGT. V lost 5 bases, J lost 3 bases, and 13 bases lay in between. The CDR3 loop spans 14 amino acids.